A selection of T cell receptor beta chains follows, all from one sample in a study of T cell changes during pregnancy in multiple sclerosis. Some clones are missing from TCRdb's copy, which holds only in-frame ones; the method was immunoSEQ multiplex PCR. The table has some 29,000 clones, about 89% seen once. The source material was CD8+ T cells from peripheral blood mononuclear cells, sampled in the third trimester of pregnancy. Receptor source: a female donor with multiple sclerosis, enrolled in a pregnancy study. Each CDR3 is given with its conserved first and last residue. Fields, in order: CDR3 DNA, CDR3 protein, V gene, J gene, clone size, D gene. A D gene is named only where the DNA matches it firmly. Clone size is shown for a subset of rows, as once, few, many or a class of expanded clone.

TGCGCCAGCAGCCACCAGGGGGTGACGGAGACCCAGTACTTC	CASSHQGVTETQYF	TRBV4-1	TRBJ2-5	once	TRBD1
TGCGCCAGCAGCCAGGGACTAGCGGGGGAAGAGACCCAGTACTTC	CASSQGLAGEETQYF	TRBV4-1	TRBJ2-5	-	TRBD2
TGTGCCAGCAGTTACTCTACCGGACAGCAGGTTTTCTTT	CASSYSTGQQVFF	TRBV6-5	TRBJ1-1	-	-
TGTGCCAGCAGACTAGGAGGTCGGGGTGAGCAGTTCTTC	CASRLGGRGEQFF	TRBV25-1	TRBJ2-1	few	-
TGTGCCAGCAGCTTCGAGGGGAACACCGGGGAGCTGTTTTTT	CASSFEGNTGELFF	TRBV5-5	TRBJ2-2	once	-
TGTGCCAGCAGCCCCTCTCGAGGGGGTGGGGCCAACGTCCTGACTTTC	CASSPSRGGGANVLTF	TRBV28	TRBJ2-6	-	-
TGTGCCAGCAGCTTAGCTGTCGGGAGGAGCACAGATACGCAGTATTTT	CASSLAVGRSTDTQYF	TRBV7-6	TRBJ2-3	-	TRBD2
TGTGCTAGTGGTTACGATCGGGAGGGGTATGGCTACACCTTC	CASGYDREGYGYTF	TRBV12-5	TRBJ1-2	-	-
TGTGCCAGCAGTTTGGGTCAGGGGATTGAAAAACTGTTTTTT	CASSLGQGIEKLFF	TRBV27	TRBJ1-4	-	-
TGCAGCGTTGATTCCTCGGGGGGAGAGACCCAGTACTTC	CSVDSSGGETQYF	TRBV29-1	TRBJ2-5	-	TRBD2
TGTGCCAGCAGCTCCACCGCATCACTAGACGTGAAAAAGACCCAGTACTTC	CASSSTASLDVKKTQYF	TRBV7-9	TRBJ2-5	once	-
TGTGCCAGCAGTCCCGACAGGGGGCTAAACTATGGCTACACCTTC	CASSPDRGLNYGYTF	TRBV6-5	TRBJ1-2	-	TRBD1
TGTGCCAGCAGGGACTGGGACAGGACTGAAGAGACCCAGTACTTC	CASRDWDRTEETQYF	TRBV6-6	TRBJ2-5	many	TRBD1
TGTGCCAGCAGCTTTGACGGGAGCTCCTATAATTCACCCCTCCACTTT	CASSFDGSSYNSPLHF	TRBV7-3	TRBJ1-6	-	-
TGCGCCAGCAGCTACTCGACAGGGGGCACCTCTGGAAACACCATATATTTT	CASSYSTGGTSGNTIYF	TRBV5-1	TRBJ1-3	-	TRBD1
TGTGCCAGCAGCGGGGATTCAGGGAGGTCGCGGCTTAGCTACTATGGCTACACCTTC	CASSGDSGRSRLSYYGYTF	TRBV7-9	TRBJ1-2	-	-
TGTGCCAGCAGGGGAACTCCACAGGGGGCTGGGTATGGCTACACCTTC	CASRGTPQGAGYGYTF	TRBV6-4	TRBJ1-2	-	TRBD1
TGTGCCAGCAGCCATACTAAGATGGGGCCCCACAGGGGGGACACCGGGGAGCTGTTTTTT	CASSHTKMGPHRGDTGELFF	TRBV4-2	TRBJ2-2	-	TRBD1
TGTGCCTGGAGTACGGGGGCTAACTATGGCTACACCTTC	CAWSTGANYGYTF	TRBV30	TRBJ1-2	-	-
TGTGCCAGCAGCCTCTGGACTAGCGGGACTAACACCGGGGAGCTGTTTTTT	CASSLWTSGTNTGELFF	TRBV9	TRBJ2-2	medium-sized	TRBD2
TGTGCCAGCATCTTTCGGCGGACTACAACTAACAATGAGCAGTTCTTC	CASIFRRTTTNNEQFF	TRBV2	TRBJ2-1	-	-
TGTGCCAGCAGCCCAGCGGGGGGGCCGGGAGATACGCAGTATTTT	CASSPAGGPGDTQYF	TRBV7-3	TRBJ2-3	-	TRBD2
TGTGCCAGCAGTTTAAGTAACAGGGGGCTTACTGGCTACACCTTC	CASSLSNRGLTGYTF	TRBV27	TRBJ1-2	-	TRBD1
TGTGCCAGCAGTTCAACGTGGGACAGGGCACGGAAGCACACTGAAGCTTTCTTT	CASSSTWDRARKHTEAFF	TRBV28	TRBJ1-1	-	TRBD1
TGTGCCAGCAGCTTGTCCCCCCAACAGGACTACGAGCAGTACTTC	CASSLSPQQDYEQYF	TRBV5-5	TRBJ2-7	-	-
TGCAGCGTTGAATGGAAGCGGCGAGCGAACACCGGGGAGCTGTTTTTT	CSVEWKRRANTGELFF	TRBV29-1	TRBJ2-2	-	-
TGTGCCAGGGGGCGGGACGTGGGTCGGGAGACCCAGTACTTC	CARGRDVGRETQYF	TRBV2	TRBJ2-5	-	-
TGTGCCAGCAGCCCCGGGCGGGCTGGAAACACCATATATTTT	CASSPGRAGNTIYF	TRBV7-9	TRBJ1-3	-	-
TGTGCCAGCAGCTTAGCGGTGGGGGGCAATGAGCAGTTCTTC	CASSLAVGGNEQFF	TRBV7-9	TRBJ2-1	-	-
TGTGCCAGCAGCTTAGATATCCGTTTAGCGGGGAGCTACAATGAGCAGTTCTTC	CASSLDIRLAGSYNEQFF	TRBV7-6	TRBJ2-1	-	TRBD2
TGTGCCAGCAGCGCGGGACAGAGAGACGAGCAGTACTTC	CASSAGQRDEQYF	TRBV9	TRBJ2-7	once	TRBD1
TGTGCCAGCAGCGTGGGTGGGACTAGCGGGGGTGAGCAGTACTTC	CASSVGGTSGGEQYF	TRBV9	TRBJ2-7	-	TRBD2
TGTGCTAGTGGTTTAGGACAGTACAATGAGCAGTTCTTC	CASGLGQYNEQFF	TRBV12-5	TRBJ2-1	-	-
TGTGCCAGTAGTGCGGACAGCGGATTGAACACTGAAGCTTTCTTT	CASSADSGLNTEAFF	TRBV19	TRBJ1-1	-	-
TGTGCCAGCAGTGAGTTGGGCGGGGAAGCCTACGAGCAGTACTTC	CASSELGGEAYEQYF	TRBV2	TRBJ2-7	-	-
TGTGCCTGGAGTGGGATAGGGGGGGAAGGGACCTACGAGCAGTACTTC	CAWSGIGGEGTYEQYF	TRBV30	TRBJ2-7	-	-
TGTGCCAGCAGTGGGGGGAAACCCTACGAGCAGTACTTC	CASSGGKPYEQYF	TRBV9	TRBJ2-7	-	-
TGTGCCAGTAGTAAACAGGACCCTTGGAATGAAAAACTGTTTTTT	CASSKQDPWNEKLFF	TRBV19	TRBJ1-4	once	-
TGTGCCAGCAGCTTAGGGGACACACCCCACGAGCAGTACTTC	CASSLGDTPHEQYF	TRBV7-9	TRBJ2-7	-	-
TGTGCCAGCAGTTCGGGAGATTTTCCCTATGGCTACACCTTC	CASSSGDFPYGYTF	TRBV28	TRBJ1-2	once	-
TGCAGCGTTGAAGTTGCGTCTAGCGGGAGGGGTAATGAGCAGTTCTTC	CSVEVASSGRGNEQFF	TRBV29-1	TRBJ2-1	-	TRBD2
TGTGCCACCAGCAGAGGAATGAGGGCTGGAAACACCATATATTTT	CATSRGMRAGNTIYF	TRBV15	TRBJ1-3	-	-
TGTGCCAGCAGCCAAGGGGGGGGGCAGGCTTTCTTT	CASSQGGGQAFF	TRBV4-2	TRBJ1-1	-	-
TGTGCCAGCAGCCCCCTCTCCGGGACAGGGATCATTCAGTACTTC	CASSPLSGTGIIQYF	TRBV7-9	TRBJ2-4	-	TRBD1
TGTGCCAGCAGTTTCGCTCGGGGAGGGGATCAGCCCCAGCATTTT	CASSFARGGDQPQHF	TRBV27	TRBJ1-5	-	-
TGTGCCAGCAGTTTATTGACGGGGGGGCAGGGGGCCAACGTCCTGACTTTC	CASSLLTGGQGANVLTF	TRBV27	TRBJ2-6	-	TRBD2
TGTGCCAGCAGTTACTCTGCGTCCTCGTCCTACAATGAGCAGTTCTTC	CASSYSASSSYNEQFF	TRBV6-5	TRBJ2-1	once	-
TGCGCCAGCAGCTTTAGCGGGGGGGCCGATGAGCAGTTCTTC	CASSFSGGADEQFF	TRBV5-1	TRBJ2-1	-	TRBD2
TGTGCCAGCAGTTACGGAGGGGCCGGGGAGCTGTTTTTT	CASSYGGAGELFF	TRBV6-5	TRBJ2-2	-	-
TGTGCCTGGAGTTTGGCAGGGAGCACAGATACGCAGTATTTT	CAWSLAGSTDTQYF	TRBV30	TRBJ2-3	-	-
TGCAGCGTGGTCGCGGATACGCAGTATTTT	CSVVADTQYF	TRBV29-1	TRBJ2-3	-	-
TGTGCCAGCAGCCCCGCCGGGACAGACTCCTACGAGCAGTACTTC	CASSPAGTDSYEQYF	TRBV9	TRBJ2-7	-	TRBD1
TGTGCCAGCAGCGTAGTCGGGGGGCTCTACAATGAGCAGTTCTTC	CASSVVGGLYNEQFF	TRBV9	TRBJ2-1	-	-
TGTGCCAGCAGCTTAGTCCTTCTCAATGAGCAGTTCTTC	CASSLVLLNEQFF	TRBV7-8	TRBJ2-1	-	-
TGTGCCAGCAGCGTGGGGAGGCTAGCCAAGCGGAGAGGGGATGAGCAGTTCTTC	CASSVGRLAKRRGDEQFF	TRBV9	TRBJ2-1	-	-
TGTGCCAGCAGCCTCACCGGGACAGGGGTACAAGGCTACACCTTC	CASSLTGTGVQGYTF	TRBV13	TRBJ1-2	-	TRBD1
TGTGCCAGCAGCCGTATCTCCCGGACTAGCTGGTCCCAAGAGACCCAGTACTTC	CASSRISRTSWSQETQYF	TRBV13	TRBJ2-5	once	TRBD2